This T cell receptor beta chain was sequenced for a study of neoadjuvant anti-PD-1 for oral cavity cancer. Sequencing used immunoSEQ multiplex PCR; TCRdb keeps in-frame clones, though not all of them. The repertoire consists of 6,000 to 7,500 clones, with roughly 70% occurring once and the leading ten covering 2.5% to 3%. Patients had newly diagnosed, untreated stage II-IVA oral cavity squamous cell carcinoma. With 4 bases clipped from V and 3 bases from J, the junction kept 11 bases outside the gene matches. There are 16 residues in the CDR3. Germline CDR1 reads LNHDA; CDR2 reads SQIVND (reference sequence).

The rearrangement links TRBV19 to TRBJ1-2, with 7 bases identical to TRBD1. Sample: PBMCs, taken before nivolumab (anti-PD-1) treatment. This receptor was obtained from a person aged 35-79 years with oral cavity squamous cell carcinoma. The CDR3 loop reads CASSTLQARGYYGYTF. CDR3 sequence (DNA): TGTGCCAGTAGTACCCTGCAGGCCAGGGGGTACTATGGCTACACCTTC.